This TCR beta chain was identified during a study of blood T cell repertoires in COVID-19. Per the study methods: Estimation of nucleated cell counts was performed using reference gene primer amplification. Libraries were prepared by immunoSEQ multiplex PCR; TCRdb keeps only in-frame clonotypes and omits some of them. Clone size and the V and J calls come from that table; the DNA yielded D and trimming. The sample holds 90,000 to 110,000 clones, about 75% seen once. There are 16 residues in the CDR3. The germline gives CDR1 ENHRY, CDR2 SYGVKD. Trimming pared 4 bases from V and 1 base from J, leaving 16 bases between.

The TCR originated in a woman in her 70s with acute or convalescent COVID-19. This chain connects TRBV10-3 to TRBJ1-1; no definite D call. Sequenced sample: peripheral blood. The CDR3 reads CAISASGRGENTEAFF. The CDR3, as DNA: TGTGCCATCAGTGCATCAGGACGGGGAGAGAACACTGAAGCTTTCTTT.